Following are 7 T cell receptor beta chains from one sample sequenced in a study of blood T cell repertoires in COVID-19. The data were produced by immunoSEQ multiplex PCR, yet TCRdb's version contains in-frame clones alone and is incomplete. Among more than 300,000 clones listed, 85% to 90% were seen once. Sequenced sample: PBMCs or T cells enriched from blood (not recorded which). The receptors were sampled from a woman between 18 and 30 years old who had recovered from COVID-19.

The chain couples TRBV5-1 to TRBJ2-1; D is undetermined. The CDR3 is made up of 13 amino acids. CDR1 SGHRS and CDR2 YFSETQ come from the germline V gene. Between the trimmed V and J ends, which lost 0 bases and 9 bases, there was a span of 10 bases. In DNA form, the CDR3 reads TGCGCCAGCAGCTTGGGACCCACTACTGAGCAGTTCTTC. The encoded protein is CASSLGPTTEQFF.

The gene calls are TRBV7-6 and TRBJ2-1, with 13 bases identical to TRBD2. The V and J ends lost 5 bases and 9 bases, in that order; junction bases with no gene match: 22. The CDR3 totals 20 residues. Germline V gives CDR1 SGHVS, CDR2 FNYEAQ. In DNA, the CDR3 is TGTGCCAGCAGCGCTAGCTCTCTACGAGTACTAGCGGGGGGGCTGGGTGAGCAGTTCTTC. Its protein is CASSASSLRVLAGGLGEQFF.

For this clone: Other DNA sequences from this sample encode an identical CDR3 as well. The chain employs TRBV3-1 (or the pseudogene TRBV3-2) and TRBJ2-3; no clear D. Germline loops: CDR1 LGHDT, CDR2 YNNKEL (reference sequence). Trimming took off 1 base at V and 0 bases at J, with 5 bases between the two ends. This CDR3 comprises 14 residues. The CDR3 region is CASSQATSTDTQYF. The CDR3 DNA sequence: TGTGCCAGCAGCCAAGCAACTAGCACAGATACGCAGTATTTT.

The chain couples TRBV5-1 to TRBJ1-4; possible D gene TRBD1, 6 bases. The CDR3 consists of 19 residues. V was cut by 6 bases and J by 3 bases, with 27 bases left in between. CDR1 and CDR2 (germline): SGHRS, YFSETQ. The CDR3 sequence is CASTPHPLSGVSANEKLFF. The CDR3 nucleotides are TGCGCCAGCACCCCCCACCCCCTCTCAGGGGTATCGGCTAATGAAAAACTGTTTTTT.

The rearrangement links TRBV7-8 to TRBJ1-5; 8 bases are a match to TRBD1. The germline V gene has CDR1 SGHVS and CDR2 FQNEAQ. V lost 6 bases, J lost 1 base, and 2 bases stayed unmatched. The CDR3 has 14 residues. The CDR3 nucleotides are TGTGCCAGCAGTCGACAGGGGAGCAATCAGCCCCAGCATTTT. Amino acids: CASSRQGSNQPQHF.

The chain carries TRBV27 and TRBJ2-1; TRBD2 agrees at 9 bases. Germline lookup yields CDR1 MNHEY and CDR2 SMNVEV (reference sequence). Trimming at V came to 8 bases and at J to 8 bases, leaving 10 bases not matched to a gene. CDR3 length: 14 amino acids. The CDR3 region is CASGTGLAGDEQFF. CDR3 DNA sequence: TGTGCCAGCGGAACGGGACTAGCAGGCGATGAGCAGTTCTTC.

This clone appeared once. The chain has TRBV19 and TRBJ1-2, with TRBD1 matching over 8 bases. Germline V gives CDR1 LNHDA, CDR2 SQIVND (reference sequence). This CDR3 comprises 14 residues. V was clipped by 4 bases and J by 5 bases; unmatched bases: 6. The CDR3 nucleotides are TGTGCCAGTAGTACGAAGGACAGGGTGTATGGCTACACCTTC. It encodes CASSTKDRVYGYTF.